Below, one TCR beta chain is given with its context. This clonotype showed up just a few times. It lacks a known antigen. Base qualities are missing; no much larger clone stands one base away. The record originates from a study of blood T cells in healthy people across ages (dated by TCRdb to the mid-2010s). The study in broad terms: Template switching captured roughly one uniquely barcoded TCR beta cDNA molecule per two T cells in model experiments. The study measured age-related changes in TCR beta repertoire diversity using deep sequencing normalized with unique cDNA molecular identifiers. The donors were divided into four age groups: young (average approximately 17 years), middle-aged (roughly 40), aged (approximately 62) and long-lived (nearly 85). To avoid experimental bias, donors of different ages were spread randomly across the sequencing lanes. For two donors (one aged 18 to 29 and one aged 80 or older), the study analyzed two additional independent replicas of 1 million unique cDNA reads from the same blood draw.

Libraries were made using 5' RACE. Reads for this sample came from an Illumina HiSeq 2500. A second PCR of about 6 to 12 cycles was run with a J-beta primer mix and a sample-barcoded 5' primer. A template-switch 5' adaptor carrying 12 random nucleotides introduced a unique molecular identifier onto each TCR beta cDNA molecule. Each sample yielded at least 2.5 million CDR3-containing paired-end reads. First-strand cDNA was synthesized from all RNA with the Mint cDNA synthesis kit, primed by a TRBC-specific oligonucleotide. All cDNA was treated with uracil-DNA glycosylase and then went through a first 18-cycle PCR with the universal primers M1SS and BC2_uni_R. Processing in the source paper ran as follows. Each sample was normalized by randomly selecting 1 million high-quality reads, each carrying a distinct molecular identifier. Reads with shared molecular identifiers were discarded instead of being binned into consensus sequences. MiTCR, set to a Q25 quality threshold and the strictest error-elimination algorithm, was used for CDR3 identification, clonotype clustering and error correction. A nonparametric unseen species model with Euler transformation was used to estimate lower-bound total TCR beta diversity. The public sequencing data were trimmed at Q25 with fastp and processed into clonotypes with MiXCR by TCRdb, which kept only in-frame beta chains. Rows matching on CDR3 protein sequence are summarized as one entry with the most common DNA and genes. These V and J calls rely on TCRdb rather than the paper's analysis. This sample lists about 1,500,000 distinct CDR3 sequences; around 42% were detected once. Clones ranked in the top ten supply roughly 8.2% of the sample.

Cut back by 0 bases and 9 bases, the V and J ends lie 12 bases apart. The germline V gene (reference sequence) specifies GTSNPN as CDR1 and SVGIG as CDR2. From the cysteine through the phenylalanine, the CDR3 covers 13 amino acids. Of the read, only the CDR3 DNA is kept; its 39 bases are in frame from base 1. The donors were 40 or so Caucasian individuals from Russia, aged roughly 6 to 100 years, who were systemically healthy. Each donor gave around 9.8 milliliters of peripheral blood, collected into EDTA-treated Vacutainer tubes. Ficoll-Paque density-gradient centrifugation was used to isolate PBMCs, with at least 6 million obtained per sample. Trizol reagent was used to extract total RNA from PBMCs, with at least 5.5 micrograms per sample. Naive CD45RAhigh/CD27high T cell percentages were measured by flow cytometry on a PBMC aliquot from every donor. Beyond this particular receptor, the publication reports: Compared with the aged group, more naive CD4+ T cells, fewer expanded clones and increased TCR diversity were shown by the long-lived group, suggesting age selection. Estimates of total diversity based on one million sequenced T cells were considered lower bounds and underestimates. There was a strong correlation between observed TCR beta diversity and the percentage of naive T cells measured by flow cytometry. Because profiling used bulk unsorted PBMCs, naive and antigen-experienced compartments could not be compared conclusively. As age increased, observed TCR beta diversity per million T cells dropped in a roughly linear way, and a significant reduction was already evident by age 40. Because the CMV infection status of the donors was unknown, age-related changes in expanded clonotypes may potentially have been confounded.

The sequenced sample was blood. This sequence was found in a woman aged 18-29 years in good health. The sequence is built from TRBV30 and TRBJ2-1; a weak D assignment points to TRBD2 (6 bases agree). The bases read TGTGCCTGGAGTGTAGGGGTCGGGGGTGAGCAGTTCTTC. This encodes CAWSVGVGGEQFF. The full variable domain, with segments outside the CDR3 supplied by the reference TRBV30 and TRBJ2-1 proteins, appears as SQTIHQWPATLVQPVGSPLSLECTVEGTSNPNLYWYRQAAGRGLQLLFYSVGIGQISSEVPQNLSASRPQDRQFILSSKKLLLSDSGFYLCAWSVGVGGEQFFGPGTRLTVL.